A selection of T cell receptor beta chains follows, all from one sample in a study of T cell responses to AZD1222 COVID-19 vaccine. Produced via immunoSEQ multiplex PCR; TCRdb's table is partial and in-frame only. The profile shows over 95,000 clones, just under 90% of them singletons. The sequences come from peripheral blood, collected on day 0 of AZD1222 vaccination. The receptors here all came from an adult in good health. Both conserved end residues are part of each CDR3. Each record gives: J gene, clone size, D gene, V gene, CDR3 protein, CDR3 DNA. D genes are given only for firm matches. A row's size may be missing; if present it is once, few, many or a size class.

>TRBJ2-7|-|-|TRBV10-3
CAIRGQTHYEQYF
TGTGCCATCCGAGGACAGACACACTACGAGCAGTACTTC
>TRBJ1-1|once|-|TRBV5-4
CASSSPPGGNTEAFF
TGTGCCAGCAGCTCCCCCCCGGGAGGGAACACTGAAGCTTTCTTT
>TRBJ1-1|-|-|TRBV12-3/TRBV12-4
CASSLGGGTEAFF
TGTGCCAGCAGTTTAGGAGGGGGCACTGAAGCTTTCTTT
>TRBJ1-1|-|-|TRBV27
CASSPGGGSAEAFF
TGTGCCAGCAGTCCCGGTGGAGGGAGCGCTGAAGCTTTCTTT
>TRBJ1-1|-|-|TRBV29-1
CSGRQNAEAFF
TGCAGCGGCCGACAGAACGCTGAAGCTTTCTTT
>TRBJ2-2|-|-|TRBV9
CASSVLGSGAGTGELFF
TGTGCCAGCAGCGTACTGGGGAGTGGGGCGGGCACCGGGGAGCTGTTTTTT
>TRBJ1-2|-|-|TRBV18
CASSARDGYTF
TGTGCCAGCTCAGCTCGGGACGGCTACACCTTC
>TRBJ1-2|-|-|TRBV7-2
CASSSWGGEGGYTF
TGTGCCAGCAGCTCCTGGGGCGGGGAAGGTGGCTACACCTTC
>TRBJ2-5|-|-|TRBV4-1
CASSPGDTLDTQYF
TGCGCCAGCAGCCCCGGGGACACCCTCGACACCCAGTACTTC
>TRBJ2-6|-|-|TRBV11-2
CASSLGFPGANVLTF
TGTGCCAGCAGCTTGGGATTTCCTGGGGCCAACGTCCTGACTTTC
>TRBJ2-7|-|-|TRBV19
CASSIEQKSSYEQYF
TGTGCCAGTAGTATAGAACAGAAATCCTCCTACGAGCAGTACTTC
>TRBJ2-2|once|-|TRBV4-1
CASSPHGTANTGELFF
TGCGCCAGCAGCCCCCACGGGACGGCGAACACCGGGGAGCTGTTTTTT
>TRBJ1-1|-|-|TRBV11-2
CASSLAGNTEAFF
TGTGCCAGCAGCTTAGCGGGGAACACTGAAGCTTTCTTT
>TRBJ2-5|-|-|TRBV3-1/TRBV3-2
CASSYGQRQGTQYF
TGTGCCAGCAGCTACGGACAGAGGCAAGGGACCCAGTACTTC
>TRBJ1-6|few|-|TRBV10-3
CAISEPGDPYNSPLHF
TGTGCCATCAGTGAACCAGGGGATCCCTATAATTCACCCCTCCACTTT
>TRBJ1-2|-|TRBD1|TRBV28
CASSPTGTGRGGYTF
TGTGCCAGCAGTCCAACGGGGACAGGGAGAGGTGGCTACACCTTC
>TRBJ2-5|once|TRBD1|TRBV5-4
CASSSPGQGQETQYF
TGTGCCAGCAGCTCCCCGGGACAGGGCCAAGAGACCCAGTACTTC
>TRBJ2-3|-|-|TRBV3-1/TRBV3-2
CAARGGSTDTQYF
TGTGCCGCTAGGGGCGGGAGCACAGATACGCAGTATTTT
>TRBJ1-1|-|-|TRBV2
CASSVSRNTEAFF
TGTGCCAGCAGTGTGTCCAGGAACACTGAAGCTTTCTTT
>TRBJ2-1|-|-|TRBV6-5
CASSYSGFYNEQFF
TGTGCCAGCAGTTACTCAGGTTTCTACAATGAGCAGTTCTTC
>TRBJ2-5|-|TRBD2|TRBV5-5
CASSLVGASGSKTQYF
TGTGCCAGCAGCTTGGTGGGGGCTAGCGGGAGTAAGACCCAGTACTTC
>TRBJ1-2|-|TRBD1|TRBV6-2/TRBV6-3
CASSVGRGPNYGYTF
TGTGCCAGCAGCGTAGGCAGGGGGCCTAACTATGGCTACACCTTC
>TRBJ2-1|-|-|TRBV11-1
CASSFGLNNEQFF
TGTGCCAGCAGCTTCGGCTTAAACAATGAGCAGTTCTTC
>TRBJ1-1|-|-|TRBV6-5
CASSYFRLPLGTEAFF
TGTGCCAGCAGTTACTTCAGGCTCCCCCTGGGCACTGAAGCTTTCTTT
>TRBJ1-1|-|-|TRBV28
CASSLPTPGGAFF
TGTGCCAGCAGTTTACCTACACCCGGTGGAGCTTTCTTT
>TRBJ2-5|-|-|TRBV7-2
CASSSTQTQYF
TGTGCCAGCAGCTCTACGCAGACCCAGTACTTC
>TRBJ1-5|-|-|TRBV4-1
CASSHPGSNQPQHF
TGCGCCAGCAGCCACCCAGGGAGTAATCAGCCCCAGCATTTT
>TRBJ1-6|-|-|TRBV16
CASSQRMEGSPLHF
TGTGCCAGCAGCCAGCGGATGGAGGGCTCACCCCTCCACTTT
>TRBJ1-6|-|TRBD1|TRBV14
CASSQRRQGDSPLHF
TGTGCCAGCAGCCAACGGAGACAGGGGGATTCACCCCTCCACTTT
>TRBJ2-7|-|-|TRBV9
CASSSTGTEYEQYF
TGTGCCAGCAGCTCCACGGGTACCGAATACGAGCAGTACTTC
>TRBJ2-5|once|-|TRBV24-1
CATSDLRRGAETQYF
TGTGCCACCAGTGATTTACGGAGGGGGGCGGAGACCCAGTACTTC
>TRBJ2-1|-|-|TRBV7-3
CASSSTGRNEQFF
TGTGCCAGCAGCTCCACCGGCCGGAATGAGCAGTTCTTC
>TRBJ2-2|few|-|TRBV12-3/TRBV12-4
CASSFNTGELFF
TGTGCCAGCAGTTTTAACACCGGGGAGCTGTTTTTT
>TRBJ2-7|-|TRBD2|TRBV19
CASSPSTSGVSYEQYF
TGTGCCAGTAGTCCTAGTACTAGCGGTGTATCCTACGAGCAGTACTTC
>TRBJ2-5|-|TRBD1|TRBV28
CASSVWDRGKTQYF
TGTGCCAGCAGTGTCTGGGACAGGGGAAAGACCCAGTACTTC
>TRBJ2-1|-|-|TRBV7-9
CASSQRGNGWYNEQFF
TGTGCCAGCAGCCAAAGGGGGAACGGGTGGTACAATGAGCAGTTCTTC
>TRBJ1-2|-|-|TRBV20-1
CSASGGHGYTF
TGCAGTGCTAGCGGGGGACATGGCTACACCTTC
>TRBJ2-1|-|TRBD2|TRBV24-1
CATSDPLAGGKTYNEQFF
TGTGCCACCAGTGATCCTTTGGCGGGAGGTAAAACCTACAATGAGCAGTTCTTC
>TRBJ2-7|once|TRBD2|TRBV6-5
CASLGLAGYEQYF
TGTGCCAGCTTAGGACTAGCGGGATACGAGCAGTACTTC
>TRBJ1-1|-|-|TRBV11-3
CASSSVTEAFF
TGTGCCAGCAGCTCGGTCACTGAAGCTTTCTTT
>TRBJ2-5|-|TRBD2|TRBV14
CASSQELAGDRETQYF
TGTGCCAGCAGCCAAGAACTAGCGGGAGACCGAGAGACCCAGTACTTC
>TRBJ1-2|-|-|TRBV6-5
CASSYAGANYGYTF
TGTGCCAGCAGTTATGCAGGAGCTAACTATGGCTACACCTTC
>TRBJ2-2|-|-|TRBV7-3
CASSQGAGELFF
TGTGCCAGCAGCCAAGGGGCCGGGGAGCTGTTTTTT
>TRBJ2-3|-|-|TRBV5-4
CASSLETGVRTDTQYF
TGTGCCAGCAGCTTGGAAACGGGAGTACGCACAGATACGCAGTATTTT
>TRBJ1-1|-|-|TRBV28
CASSGETNTEAFF
TGTGCCAGCAGTGGGGAAACGAACACTGAAGCTTTCTTT
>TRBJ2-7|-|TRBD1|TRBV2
CASSDLGTGNYEQYF
TGTGCCAGCAGTGATTTAGGGACAGGGAACTACGAGCAGTACTTC
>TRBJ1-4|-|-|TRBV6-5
CASSLESGVGEKLFF
TGTGCCAGCAGTCTCGAGTCGGGTGTAGGTGAAAAACTGTTTTTT
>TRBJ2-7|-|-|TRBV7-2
CASSLVVSYEQYF
TGTGCCAGCAGCTTAGTAGTATCCTACGAGCAGTACTTC
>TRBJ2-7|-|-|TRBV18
CASSRASGGTHEQYF
TGTGCCAGCTCGCGCGCTTCAGGGGGGACCCACGAGCAGTACTTC
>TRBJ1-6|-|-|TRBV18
CASSPKRVDSPLHF
TGTGCCAGCTCACCAAAAAGGGTAGATTCACCCCTCCACTTT
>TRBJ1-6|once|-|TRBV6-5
CASSYWRSSYNSPLHF
TGTGCCAGCAGTTATTGGCGGAGCTCCTATAATTCACCCCTCCACTTT
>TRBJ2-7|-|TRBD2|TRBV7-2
CASSIGVLAGYYEQYF
TGTGCCAGCAGCATCGGGGTACTAGCGGGCTACTACGAGCAGTACTTC
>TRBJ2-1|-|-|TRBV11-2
CASSLARGEQFF
TGTGCCAGCAGCTTAGCTAGGGGCGAGCAGTTCTTC
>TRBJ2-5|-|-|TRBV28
CASTQEGAWRTQYF
TGTGCCAGCACCCAGGAGGGGGCCTGGAGGACCCAGTACTTC
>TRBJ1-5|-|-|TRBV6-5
CASSYSGSNQPQHF
TGTGCCAGCAGTTACTCGGGTAGCAATCAGCCCCAGCATTTT